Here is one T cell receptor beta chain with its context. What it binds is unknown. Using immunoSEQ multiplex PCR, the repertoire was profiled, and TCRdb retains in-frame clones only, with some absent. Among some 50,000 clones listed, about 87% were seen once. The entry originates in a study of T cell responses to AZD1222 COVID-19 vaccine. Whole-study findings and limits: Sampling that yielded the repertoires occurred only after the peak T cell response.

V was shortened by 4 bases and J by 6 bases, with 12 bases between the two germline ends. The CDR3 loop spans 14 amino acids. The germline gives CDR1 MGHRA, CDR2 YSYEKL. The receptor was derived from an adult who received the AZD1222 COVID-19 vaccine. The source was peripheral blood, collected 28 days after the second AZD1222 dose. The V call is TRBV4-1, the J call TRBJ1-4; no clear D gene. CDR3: CASSREARDEKLFF. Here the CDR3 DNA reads TGCGCCAGCAGCCGAGAGGCGCGGGATGAAAAACTGTTTTTT.